One sample yielded the 10 T cell receptor beta chains listed below, sequenced in a study of identical twins. TCRdb re-derived calls from the 5' RACE reads in MiXCR, one entry per CDR3 protein. The sample has hundreds of thousands of distinct CDR3 sequences, less than 9% seen once; the top ten hold 1.6%. These sequences were also reported in another study, on yellow fever vaccine responses in identical twins.

Sequenced material: PBMCs. The source of these receptors is a woman younger than 35 in good health.

In its sample, this clonotype was seen a few times. The rearrangement links TRBV4-1 to TRBJ2-5; 7 nucleotides agree with TRBD1. Trimming cost V 3 bases and J 2 bases; bases outside gene matches: 9. Germline loops: CDR1 MGHRA, CDR2 YSYEKL. CDR3 length: 16 residues. Written as DNA, the CDR3 is TGCGCCAGCAGCCAGGAAAGGGACAGTTTACAAGAGACCCAGTACTTC. Translation gives CASSQERDSLQETQYF.

The V gene is TRBV19, the J gene TRBJ1-4; maybe TRBD1 (5 bases). Trimming shortened V by 8 bases and J by 5 bases, and 12 bases separated the two germline ends. Germline V gives CDR1 LNHDA, CDR2 SQIVND (reference sequence). CDR3 length: 13 amino acids. This CDR3 is CASRWGENEKLFF. The CDR3 region has the DNA TGTGCCAGTCGGTGGGGGGAAAATGAAAAACTGTTTTTT.

This clonotype was recorded a few times. This chain joins TRBV7-8 and TRBJ2-1; the D is unclear. CDR1 is SGHVS and CDR2 is FQNEAQ in the germline V gene. This CDR3 comprises 13 residues. The germline V and J ends were trimmed by 7 bases and 5 bases, with 12 bases remaining between them. CDR3 in amino acids: CASNLVGHNEQFF. The CDR3, as DNA: TGTGCCAGCAACCTCGTCGGACACAATGAGCAGTTCTTC.

This clonotype was picked up a small number of times. The chain combines TRBV28 with TRBJ1-2, with D uncertain. Germline lookup yields CDR1 MDHEN and CDR2 SYDVKM. Trimming took off 7 bases at V and 4 bases at J, with 13 bases between the two ends. This CDR3 has 13 residues. In DNA, the CDR3 is TGTGCCAGCATAGGGCAAGAACTCTATGGCTACACCTTC. It yields the protein CASIGQELYGYTF.

This clonotype was found many times. V gene TRBV20-1 combines with J gene TRBJ1-2; tentative D call: TRBD1 (6 bases). Germline V gene data show CDR1 as DFQATT and CDR2 as SNEGSKA (reference sequence). V dropped 0 bases and J dropped 0 bases, with 17 bases sitting between them. The CDR3 is 17 residues long. CDR3 protein: CSARDRQARYTNYGYTF. Written as DNA, the CDR3 is TGCAGTGCTAGAGACCGACAGGCCCGATACACTAACTATGGCTACACCTTC.

The genes are TRBV3-1 and TRBJ2-7; 9 nucleotides agree with TRBD2. This CDR3 region has 17 residues. From germline, CDR1 is LGHDT and CDR2 YNNKEL (reference sequence). V dropped 1 base and J dropped 0; count of bases not matched to a gene: 7. CDR3 nucleotide sequence: TGTGCCAGCAGCCAAGGTCTTCTAGCGGGATACTCCTACGAGCAGTACTTC. Protein sequence: CASSQGLLAGYSYEQYF.

This clonotype was recorded many times. The V gene is TRBV7-9, the J gene TRBJ2-2, with TRBD2 as a possible D gene (6 bases). The CDR3 totals 15 residues. Trimming pared 5 bases from V and 5 bases from J, leaving 15 bases between. From germline, CDR1 is SEHNR and CDR2 FQNEAQ (reference sequence). This CDR3 reads CASSRDSLQTGELFF. CDR3 in DNA: TGTGCCAGCAGCAGGGACTCCCTCCAGACCGGGGAGCTGTTTTTT.

This clonotype was found many times. This sequence joins TRBV5-5 and TRBJ2-1; D is possibly TRBD2 (6 bases). The germline V gene encodes CDR1 SGHKS and CDR2 YYEKEE (reference sequence). The length of the CDR3 is 17 residues. V gave up 0 bases and J gave up 4 bases, with 17 bases separating them. The CDR3 DNA reads TGTGCCAGCAGCTTGGTCGGGGGATTCCGCGTTTACAATGAGCAGTTCTTC. Its translation: CASSLVGGFRVYNEQFF.

The chain employs TRBV7-8 and TRBJ2-7, with D hard to call. The V gene lost 1 base and the J gene lost 2 bases, with 12 bases spanning the gap. This CDR3 is 15 amino acids long. CDR1 is SGHVS, CDR2 FQNEAQ, per germline. The CDR3 DNA follows: TGTGCCAGCAGCTTAGATCCAGGCAAAGCCTACGAGCAGTACGTC. Residues: CASSLDPGKAYEQYV.

This clonotype came up a few times. This chain connects TRBV6-5 to TRBJ2-5; TRBD1 aligns across 8 bases. CDR3 length: 15 amino acids. The V gene's germline CDR1 is MNHEY and CDR2 SVGAGI. Trimming at V came to 2 bases and at J to 5 bases, leaving 7 bases not matched to a gene. The CDR3 loop is CASSYVGGDRETQYF. CDR3 sequence (DNA): TGTGCCAGCAGTTACGTTGGAGGGGACAGGGAGACCCAGTACTTC.